The rows below give T cell receptor beta chains drawn from one sample of a study of blood T cell repertoires in COVID-19. The data were produced by immunoSEQ multiplex PCR, yet TCRdb's version contains in-frame clones alone and is incomplete. Seen here are around 290,000 clones, more than 70% observed once, and the top ten hold approximately 2%. The sequenced sample was PBMCs or T cells enriched from blood (not recorded which). The receptors stem from an older woman in a cohort exposed to, infected with or recovered from COVID-19 (not recorded which). The CDR3 runs from the conserved cysteine through the conserved F or W. Each record gives: V gene, D gene, clone size, J gene, CDR3 protein, CDR3 DNA. The D gene is left open where the match is weak. A row's size may be missing; if present it is once, few, many or a size class.

v_gene: TRBV13; d_gene: .; abundance: .; j_gene: TRBJ2-3; CDR3aa: CASSSFDRLRSSTDTQYF; CDR3nt: TGTGCCAGCAGCTCATTCGACAGGCTACGGTCTAGCACAGATACGCAGTATTTT
v_gene: TRBV2; d_gene: TRBD1; abundance: once; j_gene: TRBJ1-3; CDR3aa: CASSGTGGSNTIYF; CDR3nt: TGTGCCAGCAGTGGCACAGGGGGTTCAAACACCATATATTTT
v_gene: TRBV10-3; d_gene: .; abundance: .; j_gene: TRBJ2-1; CDR3aa: CAISPGSYNEQFF; CDR3nt: TGTGCCATCAGTCCCGGCTCCTACAATGAGCAGTTCTTC
v_gene: TRBV5-4; d_gene: TRBD1; abundance: once; j_gene: TRBJ1-4; CDR3aa: CASSLTGANEKLFF; CDR3nt: TGTGCCAGCAGCTTGACAGGGGCTAATGAAAAACTGTTTTTT
v_gene: TRBV30; d_gene: .; abundance: .; j_gene: TRBJ2-2; CDR3aa: CASGQTNTGELFF; CDR3nt: TGTGCCTCAGGACAAACGAACACCGGGGAGCTGTTTTTT
v_gene: TRBV2; d_gene: TRBD1; abundance: .; j_gene: TRBJ2-1; CDR3aa: CASSGDRTLQFF; CDR3nt: TGTGCCAGCAGTGGGGACAGGACTCTGCAGTTCTTC
v_gene: TRBV24-1; d_gene: TRBD1; abundance: .; j_gene: TRBJ2-1; CDR3aa: CATSDNGQGRYNEQFF; CDR3nt: TGTGCCACCAGTGATAACGGACAGGGCCGGTACAATGAGCAGTTCTTC
v_gene: TRBV15; d_gene: .; abundance: .; j_gene: TRBJ1-5; CDR3aa: CATSSRGGSNQPQHF; CDR3nt: TGTGCCACCAGCAGTCGCGGGGGAAGCAATCAGCCCCAGCATTTT
v_gene: TRBV7-2; d_gene: TRBD1; abundance: .; j_gene: TRBJ2-3; CDR3aa: CASSFGTGTQYF; CDR3nt: TGTGCCAGCAGCTTTGGGACAGGCACGCAGTATTTT
v_gene: TRBV28; d_gene: .; abundance: .; j_gene: TRBJ2-7; CDR3aa: CASSLKNILYEQYF; CDR3nt: TGTGCCAGCAGTTTAAAAAACATTCTCTACGAGCAGTACTTC
v_gene: TRBV9; d_gene: TRBD2; abundance: .; j_gene: TRBJ2-1; CDR3aa: CASSDDGLAALQNEQFF; CDR3nt: TGTGCCAGCAGCGACGACGGACTAGCGGCATTACAGAATGAGCAGTTCTTC
v_gene: TRBV30; d_gene: .; abundance: .; j_gene: TRBJ1-1; CDR3aa: CAWSVQGGGAAFF; CDR3nt: TGTGCCTGGAGTGTACAAGGCGGGGGAGCAGCTTTCTTT
v_gene: TRBV7-9; d_gene: TRBD1; abundance: .; j_gene: TRBJ1-1; CDR3aa: CASSLQGGTEAFF; CDR3nt: TGTGCCAGCAGCTTACAGGGGGGAACTGAAGCTTTCTTT
v_gene: TRBV2; d_gene: .; abundance: .; j_gene: TRBJ2-1; CDR3aa: CASSELRGAYNEQFF; CDR3nt: TGTGCCAGCAGTGAGCTGCGCGGAGCCTACAATGAGCAGTTCTTC
v_gene: TRBV9; d_gene: TRBD1; abundance: .; j_gene: TRBJ1-1; CDR3aa: CASSARDRGNTEAFF; CDR3nt: TGTGCCAGCAGCGCAAGGGACAGGGGAAACACTGAAGCTTTCTTT
v_gene: TRBV28; d_gene: .; abundance: .; j_gene: TRBJ2-5; CDR3aa: CASLTGQETQYF; CDR3nt: TGTGCCAGCCTCACAGGCCAAGAGACCCAGTACTTC
v_gene: TRBV28; d_gene: TRBD2; abundance: .; j_gene: TRBJ2-1; CDR3aa: CASSRSGRAEDEQFF; CDR3nt: TGTGCCAGCAGTAGAAGCGGGAGGGCCGAGGATGAGCAGTTCTTC
v_gene: TRBV7-2; d_gene: .; abundance: .; j_gene: TRBJ1-4; CDR3aa: CASSLGRDQKLFF; CDR3nt: TGTGCCAGCAGCTTAGGCAGGGATCAAAAACTGTTTTTT
v_gene: TRBV30; d_gene: .; abundance: .; j_gene: TRBJ1-2; CDR3aa: CAWRGEAASTF; CDR3nt: TGTGCCTGGAGGGGGGAGGCCGCCTCCACCTTC
v_gene: TRBV6-6; d_gene: .; abundance: few; j_gene: TRBJ1-2; CDR3aa: CASRPVADGYTF; CDR3nt: TGTGCCAGCAGGCCCGTGGCAGATGGCTACACCTTC
v_gene: TRBV6-2/TRBV6-3; d_gene: TRBD2; abundance: .; j_gene: TRBJ2-3; CDR3aa: CASSYSNLAGVTDTQYF; CDR3nt: TGTGCCAGCAGTTACAGTAACCTAGCGGGTGTCACAGATACGCAGTATTTT
v_gene: TRBV19; d_gene: .; abundance: .; j_gene: TRBJ1-1; CDR3aa: CASSIQGNTEAFF; CDR3nt: TGTGCCAGTAGTATCCAGGGCAACACTGAAGCTTTCTTT